This passage covers 4 T cell receptor beta chains from one sample sequenced in a study of vaccination and CD4 T cells after COVID-19. No antigen has been identified for these receptors. Treatment in this sample: roughly ten-day PBMC culture with coronavirus spike peptide pools or control peptides (ViraFEST assay). Cultured CD4+ T cells had their DNA profiled by the Oncomine TCR Beta short-read assay. TCRdb reprocessed the PCR reads with MiXCR, giving one entry per CDR3 protein. The sample has about 14,000 distinct CDR3 sequences, around a third seen once. The sample was CD4+ T cells from blood, cultured in vitro, taken after SARS-CoV-2 vaccination. The receptors shown here come from a human donor who had recovered from COVID-19.

This clonotype was found a few times. This chain uses TRBV4-3 with TRBJ1-1, with a tentative D call TRBD1 (6 bases). Trimming cost V 4 bases and J 7 bases, with 16 bases left between them. The CDR3 sequence is 14 residues long. Germline V gene sequence: CDR1 LGHNA, CDR2 YSLEER. The CDR3 protein is CASSLRQGKDEAFF. DNA of the CDR3: TGCGCCAGCAGCCTGAGGCAGGGGAAGGATGAAGCTTTCTTT.

This clonotype turned up a few times. The chain carries TRBV6-1 and TRBJ1-2; possibly TRBD1 for D (5 bases). The CDR3 is 16 residues long. Trimming took off 6 bases at V and 0 bases at J, with 17 bases between the two ends. Germline CDR1 is MNHNS and CDR2 is SASEGT. CDR3 sequence (DNA): TGTGCCAGCAGCCAAGTGGGGGGGAGAGCTAACTATGGCTACACCTTC. Translation: CASSQVGGRANYGYTF.

This sequence joins TRBV27 and TRBJ2-1; D not certain. There are 15 residues in the CDR3. With 10 bases removed from V and 0 bases from J, the gap between germline ends came to 16 bases. The germline V gene has CDR1 MNHEY and CDR2 SMNVEV (reference sequence). CDR3 in DNA: TGTGCCACCCTGAAAGGTGGTACCTCCTACAATGAGCAGTTCTTC. Translation gives CATLKGGTSYNEQFF.

This clonotype was observed a few times. CDR3 in amino acids: CASSRTSGPDTQYF. The DNA of the CDR3 is TGTGCCAGCAGCCGGACTAGCGGACCAGATACGCAGTATTTT. The J gene is TRBJ2-3, the V gene TRBV7-9; 10 bases agree with TRBD2. Unmatched junction bases numbered 3, after V lost 5 bases and J lost 4 bases. The CDR3 totals 14 residues. Looked up from germline, CDR1 is SEHNR and CDR2 is FQNEAQ (reference sequence).